This passage covers 9 T cell receptor beta chains from one sample sequenced in a study of blood T cell repertoires in COVID-19. Measured with immunoSEQ multiplex PCR; TCRdb has only the in-frame clones, and not every one. The sample yields about 220,000 clones, over 75% seen once. Sequencing was performed on PBMCs or T cells enriched from blood (not recorded which). These receptors were obtained from a woman aged 18-30 years in a cohort exposed to, infected with or recovered from COVID-19 (not recorded which).

The table lists this clone with a count of one. The CDR3 region has the DNA TGTGCCAGCACCCGGGACAGGGGAAATCAGCCCCAGCATTTT. Translated: CASTRDRGNQPQHF. The J gene is TRBJ1-5, the V gene TRBV2, with TRBD1 matching 10 bases. Germline loops: CDR1 SNHLY, CDR2 FYNNEI. Unmatched junction bases numbered 4, after V lost 7 bases and J lost 4 bases. This CDR3 has 14 amino acids.

The rearrangement uses TRBV19 and TRBJ1-1; D gene unclear. The CDR3 spans 13 residues. Per the germline V gene, CDR1 is LNHDA and CDR2 is SQIVND (reference sequence). Trimming stripped 7 bases from V and 0 bases from J, with 9 bases between. The CDR3 sequence is CASKNEMNTEAFF. Here the CDR3 DNA reads TGTGCCAGTAAAAACGAGATGAACACTGAAGCTTTCTTT.

The V call is TRBV19, the J call TRBJ1-5; 7 bases fit TRBD1. The CDR3 runs 14 residues. After removal of 8 bases from V and 2 bases from J, the junction contained 6 bases not matched to a gene. The germline CDR1 and CDR2 sequences are LNHDA and SQIVND (reference sequence). In nucleotides, the CDR3 is TGTGCCAGTCAACAGGGGAGAGGCAATCAGCCCCAGCATTTT. Encoded protein: CASQQGRGNQPQHF.

This clone was seen more than once but under ten times. The sample carries other DNA sequences with the same CDR3. This chain joins TRBV28 and TRBJ2-7; 9 positions agree with TRBD1. The CDR3 length is 15 residues. Germline values: CDR1 MDHEN, CDR2 SYDVKM. The junction had 4 bases not matched to a gene; V was cut back by 2 bases and J by 2 bases. CDR3 in DNA: TGTGCCAGCAGTTTAGAGGGGACAGGGACCTACGAGCAGTACTTC. Translated: CASSLEGTGTYEQYF.

This chain connects TRBV5-6 to TRBJ2-1, with 14 bases identical to TRBD2. The CDR3 totals 18 residues. V was pared by 3 bases and J by 5 bases, with 10 bases of the junction left unmatched. CDR1 SGHDT and CDR2 YYEEEE come from the germline V gene. CDR3 coding DNA: TGTGCCAGCAGCTCGGGGACTAGCGGGAGAGCCTTGGACAATGAGCAGTTCTTC. It specifies CASSSGTSGRALDNEQFF.

This chain connects TRBV3-1 (or the pseudogene TRBV3-2) to TRBJ2-3, with TRBD2 matching over 13 bases. Trimming removed 3 bases from V and 4 bases from J; junction bases left unmatched: 7. The CDR3 extends over 17 amino acids. Germline loops: CDR1 LGHDT, CDR2 YNNKEL (reference sequence). The CDR3 reads CASSHRGLAGDSDTQYF. The CDR3 DNA reads TGTGCCAGCAGCCACCGAGGACTAGCGGGGGACTCAGATACGCAGTATTTT.

V is TRBV7-9 and J is TRBJ1-1; 8 bases match TRBD1. The CDR3 extends over 15 amino acids. Germline CDR1 SEHNR, CDR2 FQNEAQ (reference sequence). The J segment lost 1 base and the V segment lost 5 bases, leaving 6 bases of the junction unmatched. CDR3 nucleotide sequence: TGTGCCAGCAGCGCGTGGACAGGGAGGAACACTGAAGCTTTCTTT. It yields the protein CASSAWTGRNTEAFF.

For the CDR3, the DNA is TGCAGCGTTGAGGGGACAGCTAGCACAGATACGCAGTATTTT. It codes for CSVEGTASTDTQYF. The chain uses TRBV29-1 and TRBJ2-3, with 7 bases aligning to TRBD1. The CDR3 has 14 amino acids. Germline V gene sequence: CDR1 SQVTM, CDR2 ANQGSEA. Trimming removed 3 bases from V and 0 bases from J; junction bases left unmatched: 3.

The gene calls are TRBV18 and TRBJ2-1; 8 nucleotides match TRBD2. CDR1 and CDR2 (germline): KGHSH, LQKENI. The V and J ends lost 3 bases and 8 bases, in that order; junction bases with no gene match: 9. The CDR3 length is 15 residues. CDR3: CASSPLSGGPYEQFF. Here the CDR3 DNA reads TGTGCCAGCTCACCGCTTTCGGGGGGGCCGTATGAGCAGTTCTTC.